Listed below are T cell receptor beta chains from one sample, sequenced in a study of cytomegalovirus exposure and HLA in healthy donors. Produced via immunoSEQ multiplex PCR; TCRdb's table is partial and in-frame only. The top ten clones hold around 0.84% of a sample with roughly 300,000 clones, more than 80% of them seen once. Sequenced: PBMCs. These receptors originate from a woman aged 18-35 years in good health and CMV-seronegative. CDR3s include the opening cysteine and the closing phenylalanine or tryptophan. A D gene is named only where the DNA matches it firmly. Rows may omit the clone size; those that give it use once, few, many or a size class.

cdr3_aa: CASSKLDQPQHF; cdr3_nt: TGTGCCAGCAGCAAGCTAGATCAGCCCCAGCATTTT; clone_size: -; j_call: TRBJ1-5; v_call: TRBV21-1; d_call: -
cdr3_aa: CAIRGGLAGDEQYF; cdr3_nt: TGTGCCATCAGAGGAGGACTAGCGGGAGACGAGCAGTACTTC; clone_size: -; j_call: TRBJ2-7; v_call: TRBV10-3; d_call: TRBD2
cdr3_aa: CASSLSGSRGELFF; cdr3_nt: TGTGCCAGTAGTCTTAGCGGGAGCCGGGGGGAGCTGTTTTTT; clone_size: few; j_call: TRBJ2-2; v_call: TRBV19; d_call: TRBD2
cdr3_aa: CASSRDPGQGNEQFF; cdr3_nt: TGCGCCAGCAGCCGAGACCCCGGACAGGGGAATGAGCAGTTCTTC; clone_size: -; j_call: TRBJ2-1; v_call: TRBV4-1; d_call: TRBD1
cdr3_aa: CASSPGQGFWGGYTF; cdr3_nt: TGTGCCAGCAGCCCTGGACAGGGTTTTTGGGGTGGCTACACCTTC; clone_size: -; j_call: TRBJ1-2; v_call: TRBV5-6; d_call: TRBD1
cdr3_aa: CASLGGGTFSSYEQYF; cdr3_nt: TGTGCCAGTCTCGGGGGTGGGACTTTCTCTTCCTACGAGCAGTACTTC; clone_size: -; j_call: TRBJ2-7; v_call: TRBV2; d_call: -
cdr3_aa: CATRGRGDYEQYF; cdr3_nt: TGTGCCACCAGGGGTCGGGGGGACTACGAGCAGTACTTC; clone_size: -; j_call: TRBJ2-7; v_call: TRBV19; d_call: -
cdr3_aa: CASSRTAAGGELFF; cdr3_nt: TGTGCCAGCAGTCGGACAGCGGCGGGCGGGGAGCTGTTTTTT; clone_size: -; j_call: TRBJ2-2; v_call: TRBV11-2; d_call: -
cdr3_aa: CASSPLGRTSRGETQYF; cdr3_nt: TGTGCCAGCAGCCCGCTCGGAAGAACCTCAAGGGGAGAGACCCAGTACTTC; clone_size: -; j_call: TRBJ2-5; v_call: TRBV7-2; d_call: -
cdr3_aa: CASSGAGTMNQPQHF; cdr3_nt: TGTGCCAGCAGCGGCGCCGGGACAATGAATCAGCCCCAGCATTTT; clone_size: -; j_call: TRBJ1-5; v_call: TRBV7-2; d_call: -
cdr3_aa: CASSEPGLTTDTQYF; cdr3_nt: TGTGCCAGCAGTGAGCCGGGACTAACTACAGATACGCAGTATTTT; clone_size: -; j_call: TRBJ2-3; v_call: TRBV2; d_call: TRBD2
cdr3_aa: CASGGSHGYTF; cdr3_nt: TGTGCTAGTGGGGGTAGCCATGGCTACACCTTC; clone_size: -; j_call: TRBJ1-2; v_call: TRBV12-5; d_call: -
cdr3_aa: CASSEPASPGAFF; cdr3_nt: TGTGCCAGCAGTGAACCGGCCTCCCCGGGGGCTTTCTTT; clone_size: -; j_call: TRBJ1-1; v_call: TRBV25-1; d_call: -
cdr3_aa: CASSPGTADTQYF; cdr3_nt: TGTGCCAGCAGCCCTGGGACTGCAGATACGCAGTATTTT; clone_size: -; j_call: TRBJ2-3; v_call: TRBV5-4; d_call: -
cdr3_aa: CASSYGGELFF; cdr3_nt: TGTGCCAGTAGTTACGGCGGGGAGCTGTTTTTT; clone_size: -; j_call: TRBJ2-2; v_call: TRBV19; d_call: -
cdr3_aa: CASSLVGWEEVF; cdr3_nt: TGTGCCAGCAGCTTAGTGGGGTGGGAGGAGGTCTTC; clone_size: -; j_call: TRBJ2-1; v_call: TRBV7-9; d_call: -
cdr3_aa: CASSQSRDRGLNQPQHF; cdr3_nt: TGCGCCAGCAGTCAATCCAGAGACAGGGGACTCAATCAGCCCCAGCATTTT; clone_size: -; j_call: TRBJ1-5; v_call: TRBV23-1; d_call: TRBD1
cdr3_aa: CASRARAGDFSSAYEQYF; cdr3_nt: TGTGCCAGCAGAGCCCGAGCGGGAGACTTCTCTTCTGCCTACGAGCAGTACTTC; clone_size: -; j_call: TRBJ2-7; v_call: TRBV2; d_call: TRBD2
cdr3_aa: CSADFYNEQFF; cdr3_nt: TGCAGCGCCGACTTCTACAATGAGCAGTTCTTC; clone_size: once; j_call: TRBJ2-1; v_call: TRBV29-1; d_call: -
cdr3_aa: CASSYSLAGESGYTF; cdr3_nt: TGTGCCAGCAGTTACTCCCTTGCGGGAGAGTCGGGCTACACCTTC; clone_size: -; j_call: TRBJ1-2; v_call: TRBV6-5; d_call: -